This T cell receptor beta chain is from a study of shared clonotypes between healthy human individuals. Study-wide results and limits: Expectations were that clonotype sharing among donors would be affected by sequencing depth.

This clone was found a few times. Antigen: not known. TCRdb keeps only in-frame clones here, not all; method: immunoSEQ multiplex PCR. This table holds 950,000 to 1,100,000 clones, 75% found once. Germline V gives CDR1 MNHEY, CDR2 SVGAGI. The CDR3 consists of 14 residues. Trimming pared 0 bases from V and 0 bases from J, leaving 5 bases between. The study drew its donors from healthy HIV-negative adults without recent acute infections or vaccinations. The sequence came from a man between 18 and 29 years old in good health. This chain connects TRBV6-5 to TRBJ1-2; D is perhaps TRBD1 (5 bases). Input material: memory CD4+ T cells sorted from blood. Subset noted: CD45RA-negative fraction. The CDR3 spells CASSYSDTNYGYTF. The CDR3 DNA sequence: TGTGCCAGCAGTTACTCGGACACTAACTATGGCTACACCTTC.